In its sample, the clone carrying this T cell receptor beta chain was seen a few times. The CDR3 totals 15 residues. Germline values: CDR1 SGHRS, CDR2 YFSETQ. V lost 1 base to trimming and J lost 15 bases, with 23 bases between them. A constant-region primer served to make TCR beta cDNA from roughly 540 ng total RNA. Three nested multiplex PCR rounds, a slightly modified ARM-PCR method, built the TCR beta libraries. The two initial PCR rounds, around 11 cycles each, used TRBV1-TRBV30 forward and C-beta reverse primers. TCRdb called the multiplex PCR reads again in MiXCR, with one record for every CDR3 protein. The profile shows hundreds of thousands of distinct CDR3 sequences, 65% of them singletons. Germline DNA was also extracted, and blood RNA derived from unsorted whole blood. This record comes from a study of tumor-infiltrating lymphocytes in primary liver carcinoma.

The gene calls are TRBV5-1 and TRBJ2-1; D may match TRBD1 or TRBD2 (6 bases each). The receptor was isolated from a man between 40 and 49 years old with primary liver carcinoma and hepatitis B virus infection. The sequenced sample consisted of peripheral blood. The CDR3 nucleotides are TGCGCCAGCAGCTTGTATGGTTTCGAGGGGGACTCGCGGTTCTTC. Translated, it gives CASSLYGFEGDSRFF.